This T cell receptor beta chain is from a study of prognosis after radiotherapy for stage I lung cancer. Across the whole study: Every lung cancer patient of the non-small cell type was deemed medically inoperable. With approximately 13 men and a handful of women, the cohort's median age was 74.5 years, range about 53–95. Under 15 patients' tumors were adenocarcinoma, and more than 5 patients' tumors were squamous cell carcinoma.

Ten or more counts support this clonotype. Two-round multiplex PCR amplified TCR beta CDR3 from genomic DNA. First-round PCR, the initial amplification, used primers specific to each TRBV and TRBJ gene. Each CDR3 protein is one row after TCRdb ran MiXCR on the multiplex PCR reads. The sample has about 35,000 distinct CDR3 sequences; 25% to 40% are singletons. This CDR3 comprises 17 residues. Germline-derived CDR1 and CDR2 are DFQATT and SNEGSKA (reference sequence). The ends lost 6 bases at V and 4 bases at J; junction bases unmatched: 12. The J gene is TRBJ2-6, the V gene TRBV20-1; 10 nucleotides align to TRBD1. This receptor was taken from a donor aged 50 or older with non-small cell lung cancer. Sequences were derived from PBMCs, sampled before or after stereotactic body radiation therapy (not recorded which). CDR3 loop: CSAPPTGGDAGANVLTF. CDR3 nucleotide sequence: TGCAGTGCCCCTCCGACAGGGGGCGATGCCGGGGCCAACGTCCTGACTTTC.